These 22 T cell receptor beta chains came from one sample sequenced in a study of tumor-infiltrating lymphocytes in primary liver carcinoma. Germline DNA was also extracted, and blood RNA derived from unsorted whole blood. Researchers generated TCR beta cDNA from roughly 510 ng of total RNA, relying on a constant-region primer. Researchers made the TCR beta libraries by running three nested multiplex PCR rounds with slightly modified ARM-PCR. The opening two PCR rounds, around 9 cycles each, paired TRBV1-TRBV30 forward primers with a C-beta reverse primer. MiXCR, applied by TCRdb to the multiplex PCR reads, yields one record per CDR3 protein. The sample gives approximately 330,000 distinct CDR3 sequences, around 60% of which show up once; about 6% is in the top ten. The sample consisted of peripheral blood. The receptors come from a man aged 35 to 55 with primary liver carcinoma and hepatitis B virus infection.

The chain combines TRBV12-3 or TRBV12-4 with TRBJ2-7; TRBD2 aligns across 14 bases. The CDR3 contains 15 residues. Trimming at V came to 8 bases and at J to 6 bases, leaving 9 bases not matched to a gene. The CDR3 reads CASGSGLAGAREQYF. CDR3 bases: TGTGCCAGCGGTTCGGGACTAGCGGGAGCCCGCGAGCAGTACTTC.

Note on this clonotype: One end of the junction varies from germline; a read error may be responsible. V usage is TRBV11-3 and J usage is TRBJ2-2, with TRBD1 identical over 8 bases. Germline loops: CDR1 SGHNT, CDR2 YENEEA. The CDR3 has 18 amino acids. CDR3 loop: CASSLGNQDREDTGELLF. The DNA for the CDR3 is TGTGCCAGCAGCTTAGGCAACCAGGACAGGGAAGACACCGGGGAGCTGTTATTT.

The genes are TRBV29-1 and TRBJ2-4, with a tentative D call TRBD1 (6 bases). CDR3 length: 14 amino acids. Trimming pared 6 bases from V and 15 bases from J, leaving 27 bases between. Germline V gives CDR1 SQVTM, CDR2 ANQGSEA. CDR3 sequence reads: CSVGWTVAKNTLYF. CDR3 bases: TGCAGCGTGGGGTGGACAGTAGCCAAAAACACTCTGTACTTC.

Note on this clonotype: This could be a read error, since a much larger clone is one nucleotide away. V gene TRBV12-3 or TRBV12-4 combines with J gene TRBJ1-1, with unresolved D. V was trimmed by 10 bases and J by 0 bases, leaving 15 bases between them. The CDR3 is made up of 14 amino acids. The DNA for the CDR3 is TGTGCCATCACCTCTAACCCTTTGAACACTGAAGCTTTCTTT. It specifies CAITSNPLNTEAFF.

Comment on this clonotype: A read error may be the cause here, since a much bigger clone is one base away. V and J are TRBV5-6 and TRBJ1-4, with 8 nucleotides matching TRBD1. Looked up from germline, CDR1 is SGHDT and CDR2 is YYEEEE. The CDR3 runs 14 residues. Unmatched junction bases numbered 9, after V lost 4 bases and J lost 10 bases. This CDR3 is CASSGGQGHGKLFF. Written as DNA, the CDR3 is TGTGCCAGCAGCGGCGGACAGGGCCATGGAAAACTGTTTTTT.

Of note for this clonotype: A much bigger clone sits one base away, suggesting this may be a read error. The rearrangement links TRBV4-1 to TRBJ2-3; a possible D gene is TRBD2 (6 bases). Trimming took off 3 bases at V and 2 bases at J, with 15 bases between the two ends. The CDR3 is 16 amino acids. Germline CDR1 is MGHRA and CDR2 is YSYEKL. The CDR3 loop reads CASSQWPGLTTDTQYF. The CDR3 DNA follows: TGCGCCAGCAGCCAGTGGCCGGGACTTACCACAGATACGCAGTATTTT.

Remarks on this clonotype: It may be a read error: a sequence one base away is much more abundant. This chain uses TRBV4-2 with TRBJ1-2; TRBD1 agrees at 7 bases. V trimming: 7 bases; J trimming: 4 bases; junction bases outside the gene matches: 15. This CDR3 comprises 16 residues. The germline gives CDR1 LGHNA, CDR2 YNFKEQ. CDR3 DNA: TGTGCCAGCATCCACTACGGGACAGAGCTCTCCTATGGCTACACCTTC. This codes for CASIHYGTELSYGYTF.

As concerns this clonotype: The CDR3 does not end in the conserved phenylalanine or tryptophan, so this is likely a read error. The limits of the CDR3 on the DNA are not certain, so only TCRdb's listed CDR3 is given. V and J are TRBV6-5 and TRBJ1-5; the DNA was not used to check the table's D call, TRBD1. The CDR3 spans 15 amino acids, including both terminal residues. Germline CDR1 reads MNHEY; CDR2 reads SVGAGI. The CDR3 is CASSYLVGAGQPQQL.

This clonotype was seen ten or more times. This sequence joins TRBV10-3 and TRBJ2-5; D perhaps matches TRBD2 (6 bases). V gave up 0 bases and J gave up 7 bases, with 18 bases separating them. This CDR3 comprises 16 residues. Looked up from germline, CDR1 is ENHRY and CDR2 is SYGVKD. The CDR3 loop is CAISESSGRLVGTQYF. The CDR3, as DNA: TGTGCCATCAGTGAGTCCTCCGGACGACTAGTCGGGACCCAGTACTTC.

This rearrangement joins TRBV11-2 to TRBJ2-2; 11 bases map to TRBD2. The V gene's germline CDR1 is SGHAT and CDR2 FQNNGV. V lost 5 bases to trimming and J lost 10 bases; unmatched junction nucleotides: 9. The CDR3 loop spans 15 amino acids. The CDR3 loop reads CASSAGTSGGEELFF. The CDR3 bases are TGTGCCAGCAGCGCCGGGACTAGCGGAGGCGAGGAGCTGTTTTTT.

As for this clonotype: A much larger clone lies a single base off, so this may be a read error. This chain joins TRBV6-5 and TRBJ2-1, with 7 bases aligning to TRBD2. This CDR3 has 17 amino acids. CDR1 is MNHEY and CDR2 is SVGAGI in the germline V gene. CDR3 amino acids: CTSSYDGGSVEYNEQFF. The CDR3 DNA reads as TGTACCAGCAGTTATGACGGCGGGAGCGTCGAATACAATGAGCAGTTCTTC.

The V and J genes are TRBV2 and TRBJ2-3, with D tentatively TRBD2 (5 bases). V was pared by 9 bases and J by 1 base, with 17 bases between. This CDR3 is 15 amino acids long. Germline loops: CDR1 SNHLY, CDR2 FYNNEI. Written as DNA, the CDR3 is TGTGCCAGGAGTACACCGGGGTGGGGCACAGATACGCAGTATTTT. Translation: CARSTPGWGTDTQYF.

Turning to this clonotype: A read error may account for a junction end that differs from germline. V and J are TRBV11-2 and TRBJ2-1; no clear D gene. The germline gives CDR1 SGHAT, CDR2 FQNNGV. The CDR3 length is 14 residues. CDR3 protein: CASSLYRPVSEHFF. CDR3 DNA: TGTGCCAGCAGCTTATACCGGCCAGTGAGTGAGCACTTCTTC.

Remarks on this clonotype: A read error may be the cause here, since a much bigger clone is one base away. The V gene is TRBV4-1, the J gene TRBJ1-5; D is unresolved. Per germline, CDR1 MGHRA and CDR2 YSYEKL. CDR3 length: 17 amino acids. The CDR3 DNA follows: TGCGCCGGCAGCCAAACCCCGGGAGGCGAAGTAAATCAGCCCCAGCATTTT. As protein: CAGSQTPGGEVNQPQHF.

On this clonotype itself: A junction end diverges from the germline sequence, so it may reflect a read error. J is TRBJ1-1 and V is TRBV11-2, with 11 bases that match TRBD1. Germline CDR1 is SGHAT and CDR2 is FQNNGV. The CDR3 runs to 17 residues. The CDR3 protein is CASSLRTGGLGYTEASF. The CDR3 bases are TGTGCCAGCAGCTTACGGACAGGGGGCCTCGGATACACTGAAGCTTCCTTT.

Concerning this clonotype itself: A read error is possible here, since a much larger clone lies one base away. This chain links TRBV6-2 or TRBV6-3 with TRBJ1-1; no definite D call. Germline CDR1 is MNHEY and CDR2 is SVGEGT. The CDR3 is 13 amino acids. For the CDR3, the DNA is TGTGCCAGCAGTCCGATTCGGAACACTGAAGTTTTCTTT. The encoded protein is CASSPIRNTEVFF.

A note on this clonotype: A much larger clone is a single base away; this may be a read error. The rearrangement links TRBV6-5 to TRBJ1-5; 9 nucleotides agree with TRBD1. The CDR3 length is 14 residues. Germline loops: CDR1 MNHEY, CDR2 SVGAGI. In nucleotides, the CDR3 is TGTGCCAGCAGACGACAGGGGGGCAATAAGCCCCAGCATTTT. As protein: CASRRQGGNKPQHF.

The table lists this clonotype with a few counts. Sequence at one end of the junction differs from germline and may be a read error. The CDR3 nucleotides read TGCAGCGGGAGGGTAGGGTTGGGATTTCAAACTGAAGCTTCCTTT. This codes for CSGRVGLGFQTEASF. The V and J genes are TRBV29-1 and TRBJ1-1; no definite D call. This CDR3 is 15 amino acids long. Germline-derived CDR1 and CDR2 are SQVTM and ANQGSEA.

This clonotype was recorded once. A much larger clone sits a single nucleotide away, making a read error possible. This rearrangement joins TRBV6-6 to TRBJ2-7, with D hard to call. Germline-derived CDR1 and CDR2 are MNHNY and SVGAGI (reference sequence). The length of the CDR3 is 15 residues. The germline V and J ends were trimmed by 3 bases and 3 bases, with 15 bases remaining between them. The CDR3 DNA follows: TGTGCCAGCAGTTATAATAGGTCATACTTCTACGAGCAGTACTTC. This codes for CASSYNRSYFYEQYF.

Comments on this clonotype: With a much larger clone just one base away, this may be a read error. The chain joins TRBV5-6 to TRBJ2-1; possible D gene TRBD1, 6 bases. CDR3 length: 11 residues. CDR1 and CDR2 from the germline V gene are SGHDT and YYEEEE. Here the CDR3 reads CANSQQGSQFF. CDR3 DNA sequence: TGTGCCAACAGCCAACAGGGTTCGCAGTTCTTC.

Details on this clonotype: A much more abundant neighbour one base away suggests this may be a read error. The V gene is TRBV5-4, the J gene TRBJ2-2, with no clear D. V shed 5 bases and J shed 4 bases, with 9 bases lying between them. The CDR3 has 13 residues. The germline V gene has CDR1 SGHNT and CDR2 YYREEE (reference sequence). CDR3 sequence reads: CASRTDRTGELFF. Written as DNA, the CDR3 is TGTGCCAGCAGGACTGACCGCACCGGGGAGCTGTTTTTT.

Notes on this clonotype: A much larger clone lies one base from this, so it may be a read error. This chain connects TRBV30 to TRBJ1-5; 7 bases map to TRBD1. Germline V gives CDR1 GTSNPN, CDR2 SVGIG (reference sequence). The CDR3 is 13 amino acids. The chain's CDR3 is CTWSVRGQQPQHF. Here the CDR3 DNA reads TGTACCTGGAGTGTACGGGGACAGCAGCCCCAGCATTTT.